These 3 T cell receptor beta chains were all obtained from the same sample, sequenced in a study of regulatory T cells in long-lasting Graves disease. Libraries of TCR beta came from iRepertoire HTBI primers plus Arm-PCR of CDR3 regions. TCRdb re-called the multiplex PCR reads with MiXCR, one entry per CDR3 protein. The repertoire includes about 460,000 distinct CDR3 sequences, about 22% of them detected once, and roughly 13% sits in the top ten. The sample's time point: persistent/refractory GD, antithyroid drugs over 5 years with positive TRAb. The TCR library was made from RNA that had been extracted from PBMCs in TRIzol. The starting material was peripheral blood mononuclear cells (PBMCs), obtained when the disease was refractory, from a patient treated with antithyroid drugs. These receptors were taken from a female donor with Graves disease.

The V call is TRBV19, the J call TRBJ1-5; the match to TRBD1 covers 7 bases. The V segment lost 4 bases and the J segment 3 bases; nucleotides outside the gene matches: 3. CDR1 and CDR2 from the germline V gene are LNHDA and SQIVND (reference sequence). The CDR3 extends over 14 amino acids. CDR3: CASSTTGDNQPQHF. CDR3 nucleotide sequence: TGTGCCAGTAGTACCACAGGGGACAATCAGCCCCAGCATTTT.

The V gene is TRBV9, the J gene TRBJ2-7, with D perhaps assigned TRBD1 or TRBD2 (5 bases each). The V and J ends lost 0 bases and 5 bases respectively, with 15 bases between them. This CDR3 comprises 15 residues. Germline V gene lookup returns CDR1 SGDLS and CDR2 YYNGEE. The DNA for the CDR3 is TGTGCCAGCAGCGTAGCTGGGGGAGAGTTTGACGAGCAGTACTTC. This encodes CASSVAGGEFDEQYF.

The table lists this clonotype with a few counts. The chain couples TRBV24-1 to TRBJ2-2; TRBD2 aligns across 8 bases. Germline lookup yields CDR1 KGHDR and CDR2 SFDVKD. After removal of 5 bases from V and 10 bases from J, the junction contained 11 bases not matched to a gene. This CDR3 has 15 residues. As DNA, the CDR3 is TGTGCCACCAGTGCTCAAGCGGGGGTTGCCGAGGAGCTGTTTTTT. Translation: CATSAQAGVAEELFF.